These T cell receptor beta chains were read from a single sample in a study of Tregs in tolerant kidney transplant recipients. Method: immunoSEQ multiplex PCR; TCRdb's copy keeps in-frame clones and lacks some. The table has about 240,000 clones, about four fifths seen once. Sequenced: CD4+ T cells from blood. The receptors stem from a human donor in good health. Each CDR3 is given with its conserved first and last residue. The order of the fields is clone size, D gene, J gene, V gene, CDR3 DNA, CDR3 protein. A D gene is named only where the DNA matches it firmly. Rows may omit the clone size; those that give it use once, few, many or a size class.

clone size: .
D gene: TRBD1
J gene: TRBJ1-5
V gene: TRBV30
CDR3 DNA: TGTGCCTGGAGTGTAGGGACAGGGTTCTATCAGCCCCAGCATTTT
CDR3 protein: CAWSVGTGFYQPQHF

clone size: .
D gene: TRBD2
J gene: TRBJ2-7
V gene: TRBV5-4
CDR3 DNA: TGTGCCAGCAGCTTGGGACTAGCGAAACCCTACGAGCAGTACTTC
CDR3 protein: CASSLGLAKPYEQYF

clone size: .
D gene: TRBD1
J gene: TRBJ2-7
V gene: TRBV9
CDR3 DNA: TGTGCCAGCAGCGTGGGATCTGACAGGGCTCCGTACGAGCAGTACTTC
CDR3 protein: CASSVGSDRAPYEQYF

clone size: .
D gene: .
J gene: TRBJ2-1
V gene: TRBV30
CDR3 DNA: TGTGCCTGGATGACCTGGGGGCGACCACCCTACAATGAGCAGTTCTTC
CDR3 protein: CAWMTWGRPPYNEQFF

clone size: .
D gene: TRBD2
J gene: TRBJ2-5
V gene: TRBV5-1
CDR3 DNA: TGCGCCAGCAGCAGTCTACTAGCGGGCCAAGAGACCCAGTACTTC
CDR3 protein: CASSSLLAGQETQYF

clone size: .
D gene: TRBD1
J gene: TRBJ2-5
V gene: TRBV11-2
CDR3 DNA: TGTGCCAGCAGCTTAACGACAGGGGGCCAAGAGACCCAGTACTTC
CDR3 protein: CASSLTTGGQETQYF

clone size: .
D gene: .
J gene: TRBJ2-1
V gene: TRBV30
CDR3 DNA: TGTGCCTGGAGTGGGTTAGTGGGATATTTTGAGCAGTTCTTC
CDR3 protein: CAWSGLVGYFEQFF

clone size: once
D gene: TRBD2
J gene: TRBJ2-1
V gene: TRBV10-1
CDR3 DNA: TGCGCCAGCAGGGGTAGACTAGCGGTATACAATGAGCAGTTCTTC
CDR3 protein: CASRGRLAVYNEQFF

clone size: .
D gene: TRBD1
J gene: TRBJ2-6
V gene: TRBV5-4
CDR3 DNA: TGTGCCAGCAGCACCATAACTTATAACAGGGGCGGTGGGGCCAACGTCCTGACTTTC
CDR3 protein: CASSTITYNRGGGANVLTF

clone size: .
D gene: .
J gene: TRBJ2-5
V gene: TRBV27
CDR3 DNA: TGTGCCAGCAGTTCCCGTGGAATGGATTTAGAGACCCAGTACTTC
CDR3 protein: CASSSRGMDLETQYF

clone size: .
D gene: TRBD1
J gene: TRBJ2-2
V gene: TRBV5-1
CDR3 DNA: TGCGCCAGCAGCTTGAATTCCCCGGGACAGGGGGCGCGAACCGGGGAGCTGTTTTTT
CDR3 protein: CASSLNSPGQGARTGELFF

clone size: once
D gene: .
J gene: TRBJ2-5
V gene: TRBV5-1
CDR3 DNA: TGCGCCAGCAGCTTCGGGGCCTCAGAGACCCAGTACTTC
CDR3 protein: CASSFGASETQYF

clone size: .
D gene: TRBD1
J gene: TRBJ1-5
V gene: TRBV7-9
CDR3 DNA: TGTGCCAGCAGCTTAGCTGGGACAGGGGGCAGTCAGCCCCAGCATTTT
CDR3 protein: CASSLAGTGGSQPQHF

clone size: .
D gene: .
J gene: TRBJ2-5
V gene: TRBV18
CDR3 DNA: TGTGCCAGCTCACCGGTAAGGGACCCCCTCGGCGGGGAGACCCAGTACTTC
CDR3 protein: CASSPVRDPLGGETQYF

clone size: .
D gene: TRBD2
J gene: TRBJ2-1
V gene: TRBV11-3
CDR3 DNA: TGTGCCAGCAGCTTAGGGTTCTTGGCGGGAGGGTACAATGAGCAGTTCTTC
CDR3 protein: CASSLGFLAGGYNEQFF

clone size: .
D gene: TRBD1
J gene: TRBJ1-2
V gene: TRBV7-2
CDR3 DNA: TGTGCCAGCAGCCTACTAACCGGACAGGGGGCGGGCTACACCTTC
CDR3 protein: CASSLLTGQGAGYTF

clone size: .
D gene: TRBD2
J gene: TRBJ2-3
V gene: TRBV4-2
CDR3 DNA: TGTGCCAGCAGCCAGGTAACTCTAGCGGGAGGGCGGGAAGATACGCAGTATTTT
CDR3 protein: CASSQVTLAGGREDTQYF

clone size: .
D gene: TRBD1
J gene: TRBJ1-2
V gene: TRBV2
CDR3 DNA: TGTGCCAGCAGTGTACCACAGGGGGCCACTTATGGCTACACCTTC
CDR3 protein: CASSVPQGATYGYTF

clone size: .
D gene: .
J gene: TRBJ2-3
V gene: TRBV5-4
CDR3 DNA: TGTGCCAGCAGCTTGGGACTACAAGATACGCAGTATTTT
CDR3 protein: CASSLGLQDTQYF

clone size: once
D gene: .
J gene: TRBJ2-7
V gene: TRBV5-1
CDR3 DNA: TGCGCCAGCAGCTTCGGACACACCTACGAGCAGTACTTC
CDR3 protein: CASSFGHTYEQYF

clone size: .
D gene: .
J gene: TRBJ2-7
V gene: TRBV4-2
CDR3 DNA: TGTGCCAGCAGCCAAACCGGGGCCCCCTCCTACGAGCAGTACTTC
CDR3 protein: CASSQTGAPSYEQYF

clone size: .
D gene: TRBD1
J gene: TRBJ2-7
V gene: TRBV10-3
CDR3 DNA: TGTGCCATCAGTGAACAGGGACAGGGCTACGAGCAGTACTTC
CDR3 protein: CAISEQGQGYEQYF

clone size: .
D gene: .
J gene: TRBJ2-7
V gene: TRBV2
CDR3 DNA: TGTGCCAGCAGTGATTTGTTTATTAGGAACTACGAGCAGTACTTC
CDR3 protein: CASSDLFIRNYEQYF

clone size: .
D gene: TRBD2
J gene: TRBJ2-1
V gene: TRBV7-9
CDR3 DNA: TGTGCCAGCAGCGACCGTAAGCGGGGGAATGAGCAGTTCTTC
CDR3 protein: CASSDRKRGNEQFF

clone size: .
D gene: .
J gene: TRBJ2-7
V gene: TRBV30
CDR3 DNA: TGTGCCTGGAAGGAGGGGTCCTCCTACGAGCAGTACTTC
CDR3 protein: CAWKEGSSYEQYF

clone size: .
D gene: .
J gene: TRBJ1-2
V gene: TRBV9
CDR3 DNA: TGTGCCAGCAGCGTAGAGGGCAGGGCGGGAGGCTACACCTTC
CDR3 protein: CASSVEGRAGGYTF

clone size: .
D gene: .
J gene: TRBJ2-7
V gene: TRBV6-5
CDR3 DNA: TGTGCCAGCAGTGTCCAACGGAAATACGAGCAGTACTTC
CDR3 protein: CASSVQRKYEQYF

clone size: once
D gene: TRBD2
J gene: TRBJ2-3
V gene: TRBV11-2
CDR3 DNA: TGTGCCAGCAGCTTATGGAGCGGGGGCACAGATACGCAGTATTTT
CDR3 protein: CASSLWSGGTDTQYF

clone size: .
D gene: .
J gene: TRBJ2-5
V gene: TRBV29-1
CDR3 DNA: TGCAGCGTGGCCAGGGCGGGTCGCGAGGAGACCCAGTACTTC
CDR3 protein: CSVARAGREETQYF

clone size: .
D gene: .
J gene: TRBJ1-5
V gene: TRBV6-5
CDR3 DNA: TGTGCCAGCAGTTACTCGATAACAGGGAGCAATCAGCCCCAGCATTTT
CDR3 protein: CASSYSITGSNQPQHF

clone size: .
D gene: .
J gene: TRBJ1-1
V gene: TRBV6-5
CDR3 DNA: TGTGCCAGCAGTTACCAACCAGAGGGGAACACTGAAGCTTTCTTT
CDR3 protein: CASSYQPEGNTEAFF

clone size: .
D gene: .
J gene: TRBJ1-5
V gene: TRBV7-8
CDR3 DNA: TGTGCCAGCAGCTCAGGACGGACCTATAGCAATCAGCCCCAGCATTTT
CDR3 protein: CASSSGRTYSNQPQHF

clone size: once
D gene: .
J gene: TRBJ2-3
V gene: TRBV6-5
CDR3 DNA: TGTGCCAGCAGTTACTCGCCCCGGGGAGATACGCAGTATTTT
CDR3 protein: CASSYSPRGDTQYF

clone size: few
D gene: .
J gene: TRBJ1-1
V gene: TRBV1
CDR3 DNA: TGCACCAGCAGCCGGGACAGGGGAGGCACTGAAGCTTTCTTT
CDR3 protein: CTSSRDRGGTEAFF

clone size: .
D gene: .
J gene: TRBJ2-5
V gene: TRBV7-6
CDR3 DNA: TGTGCCAGCAGTTGGGGGGAGACCCAGTACTTC
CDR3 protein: CASSWGETQYF

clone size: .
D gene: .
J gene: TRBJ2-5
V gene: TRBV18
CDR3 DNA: TGTGCCAGCTCACCAGGGCTACAAGAGACCCAGTACTTC
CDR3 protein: CASSPGLQETQYF

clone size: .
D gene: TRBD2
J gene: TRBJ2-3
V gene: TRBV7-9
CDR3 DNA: TGTGCCAGCAGCTCGATAGCGGGATACACAGATACGCAGTATTTT
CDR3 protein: CASSSIAGYTDTQYF

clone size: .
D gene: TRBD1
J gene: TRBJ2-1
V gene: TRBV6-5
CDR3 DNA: TGTGCCAGCAGTCCGGGACAGGGGGTTCGCAATGAGCAGTTCTTC
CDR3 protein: CASSPGQGVRNEQFF

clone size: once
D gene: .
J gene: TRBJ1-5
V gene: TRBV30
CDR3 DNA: TGTGCCTGGAGTGTTGGCCATTCAGGCAATCAGCCCCAGCATTTT
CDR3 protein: CAWSVGHSGNQPQHF

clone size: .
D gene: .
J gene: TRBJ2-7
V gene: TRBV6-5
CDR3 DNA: TGTGCCAGCAGGCGGGACTTCAGCTCCTACGAGCAGTACTTC
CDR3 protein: CASRRDFSSYEQYF

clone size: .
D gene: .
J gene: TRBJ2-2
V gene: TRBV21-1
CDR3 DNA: TGTGCCAGCAGTTCGACAGGGTGGAACGGGGAGCTGTTTTTT
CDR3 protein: CASSSTGWNGELFF

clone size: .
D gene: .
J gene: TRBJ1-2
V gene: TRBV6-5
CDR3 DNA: TGTGCCAGCAGATCCCAACTAGGATCCTATGGCTACACCTTC
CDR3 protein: CASRSQLGSYGYTF

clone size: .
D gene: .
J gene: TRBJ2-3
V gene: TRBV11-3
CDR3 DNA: TGTGCCAGCAGCTTTGGCGGCGGAGGGACTAGCACAGATACGCAGTATTTT
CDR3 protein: CASSFGGGGTSTDTQYF

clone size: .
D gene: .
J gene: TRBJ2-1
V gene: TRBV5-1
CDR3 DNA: TGCACCAGCAGCTTGGTGGGCAATGAGCAGTTCTTC
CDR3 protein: CTSSLVGNEQFF

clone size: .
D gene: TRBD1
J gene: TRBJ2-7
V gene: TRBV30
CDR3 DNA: TGTGCCTGGAGGGCTACCGGGACAGGGTGGTACGAGCAGTACTTC
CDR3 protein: CAWRATGTGWYEQYF

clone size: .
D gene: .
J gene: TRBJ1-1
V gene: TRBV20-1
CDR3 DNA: TGCAGTACCAGGGGCGTCGCTGAAGCTTTCTTT
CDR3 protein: CSTRGVAEAFF

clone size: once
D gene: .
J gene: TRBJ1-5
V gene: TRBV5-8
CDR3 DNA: TGTGCCAGCAGCTTGGGCGGATATTCCAGGCAGCCCCAGCATTTT
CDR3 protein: CASSLGGYSRQPQHF

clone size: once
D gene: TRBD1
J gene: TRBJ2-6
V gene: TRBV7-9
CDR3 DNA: TGTGCCAGCAGCTTGGTTTTGGGGCAGGGGGCGCGTGGGGCCAACGTCCTGACTTTC
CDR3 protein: CASSLVLGQGARGANVLTF

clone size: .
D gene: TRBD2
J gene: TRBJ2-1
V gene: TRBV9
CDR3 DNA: TGTGCCAGCAGCGTAGCAAAAGCGGGGATTGGGAATGAGCAGTTCTTC
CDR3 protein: CASSVAKAGIGNEQFF